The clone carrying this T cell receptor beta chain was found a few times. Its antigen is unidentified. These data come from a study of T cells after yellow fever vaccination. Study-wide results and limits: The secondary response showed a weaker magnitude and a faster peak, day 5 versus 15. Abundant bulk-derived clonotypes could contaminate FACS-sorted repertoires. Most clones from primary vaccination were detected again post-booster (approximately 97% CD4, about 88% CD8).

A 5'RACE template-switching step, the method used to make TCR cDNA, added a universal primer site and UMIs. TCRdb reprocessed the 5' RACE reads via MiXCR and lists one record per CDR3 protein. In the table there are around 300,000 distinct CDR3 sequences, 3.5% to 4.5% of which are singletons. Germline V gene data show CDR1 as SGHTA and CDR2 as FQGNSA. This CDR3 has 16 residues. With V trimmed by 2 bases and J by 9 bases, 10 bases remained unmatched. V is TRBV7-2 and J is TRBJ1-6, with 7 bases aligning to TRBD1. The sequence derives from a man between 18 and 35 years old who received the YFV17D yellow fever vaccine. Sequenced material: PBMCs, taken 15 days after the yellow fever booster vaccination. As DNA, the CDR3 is TGTGCCAGCAGCTTATTGTTTGCCAGGGGGGGTTCACCCCTCCACTTT. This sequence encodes CASSLLFARGGSPLHF.